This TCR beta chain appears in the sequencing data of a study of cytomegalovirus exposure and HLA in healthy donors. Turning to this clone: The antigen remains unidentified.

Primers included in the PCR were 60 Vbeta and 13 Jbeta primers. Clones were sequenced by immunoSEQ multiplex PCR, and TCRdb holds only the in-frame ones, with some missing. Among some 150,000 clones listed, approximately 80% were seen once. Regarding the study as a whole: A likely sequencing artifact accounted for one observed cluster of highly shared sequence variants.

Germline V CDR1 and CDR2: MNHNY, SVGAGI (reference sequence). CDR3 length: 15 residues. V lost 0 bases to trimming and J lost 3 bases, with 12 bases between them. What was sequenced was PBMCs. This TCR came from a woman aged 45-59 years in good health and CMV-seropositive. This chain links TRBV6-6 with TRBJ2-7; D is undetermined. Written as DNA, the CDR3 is TGTGCCAGCAGTTACTCGCCGCAGATAAGCTACGAGCAGTACTTC. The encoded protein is CASSYSPQISYEQYF.